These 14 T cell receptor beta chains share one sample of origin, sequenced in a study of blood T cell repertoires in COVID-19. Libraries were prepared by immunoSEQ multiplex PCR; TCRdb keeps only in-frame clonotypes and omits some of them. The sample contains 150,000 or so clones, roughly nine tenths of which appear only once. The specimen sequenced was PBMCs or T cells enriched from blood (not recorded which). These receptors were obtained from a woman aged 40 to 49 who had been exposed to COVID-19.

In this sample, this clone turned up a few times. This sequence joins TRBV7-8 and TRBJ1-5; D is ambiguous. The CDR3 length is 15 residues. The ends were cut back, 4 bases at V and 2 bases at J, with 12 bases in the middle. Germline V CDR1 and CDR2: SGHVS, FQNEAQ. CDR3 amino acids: CASSSLIGGNQPQHF. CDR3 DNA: TGTGCCAGCAGCTCCCTGATCGGGGGCAATCAGCCCCAGCATTTT.

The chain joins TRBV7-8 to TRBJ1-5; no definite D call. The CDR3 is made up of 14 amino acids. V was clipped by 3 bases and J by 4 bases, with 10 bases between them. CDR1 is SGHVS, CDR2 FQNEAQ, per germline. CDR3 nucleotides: TGTGCCAGCAGCTTGGCGCAGACTAATCAGCCCCAGCATTTT. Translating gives CASSLAQTNQPQHF.

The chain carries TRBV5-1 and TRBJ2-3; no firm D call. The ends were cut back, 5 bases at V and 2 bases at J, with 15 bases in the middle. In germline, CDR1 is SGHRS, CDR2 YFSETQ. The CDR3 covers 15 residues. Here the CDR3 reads CASSLQQIYTDTQYF. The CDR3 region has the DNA TGCGCCAGCAGTTTGCAACAGATTTACACAGATACGCAGTATTTT.

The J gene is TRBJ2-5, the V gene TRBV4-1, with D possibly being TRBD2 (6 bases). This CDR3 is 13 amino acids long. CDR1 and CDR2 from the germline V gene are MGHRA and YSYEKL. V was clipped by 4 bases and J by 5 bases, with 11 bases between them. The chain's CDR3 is CASSPPGRETQYF. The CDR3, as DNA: TGCGCCAGCAGCCCCCCGGGGAGGGAGACCCAGTACTTC.

The CDR3 reads CASRVTGVQPQHF. Here the CDR3 DNA reads TGTGCCAGCAGAGTGACAGGGGTTCAGCCCCAGCATTTT. V and J are TRBV6-6 and TRBJ1-5, with 8 bases identical to TRBD1. Germline CDR1 and CDR2: MNHNY and SVGAGI (reference sequence). J gave up 6 bases and V 6 bases, and 4 bases lay outside the gene matches. The CDR3 is made up of 13 amino acids.

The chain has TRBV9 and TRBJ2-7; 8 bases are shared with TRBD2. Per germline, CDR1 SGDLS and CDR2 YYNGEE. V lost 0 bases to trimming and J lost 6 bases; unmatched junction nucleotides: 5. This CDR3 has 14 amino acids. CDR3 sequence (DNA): TGTGCCAGCAGCGTAGGCCGGGAGGGAGTCGAGCAGTACTTC. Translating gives CASSVGREGVEQYF.

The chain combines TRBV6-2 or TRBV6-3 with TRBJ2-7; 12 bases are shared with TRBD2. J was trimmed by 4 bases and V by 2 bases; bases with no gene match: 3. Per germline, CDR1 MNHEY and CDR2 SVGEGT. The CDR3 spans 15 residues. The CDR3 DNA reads TGTGCCAGCAGTTACGCGGGGACTAGCGGGTACGAGCAGTACTTC. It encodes CASSYAGTSGYEQYF.

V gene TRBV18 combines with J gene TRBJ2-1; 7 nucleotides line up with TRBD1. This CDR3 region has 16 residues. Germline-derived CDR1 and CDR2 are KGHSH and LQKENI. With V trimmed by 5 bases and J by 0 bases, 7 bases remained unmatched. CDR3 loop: CASSTIQGSSYNEQFF. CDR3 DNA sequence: TGTGCCAGCTCAACTATACAGGGGAGCTCCTACAATGAGCAGTTCTTC. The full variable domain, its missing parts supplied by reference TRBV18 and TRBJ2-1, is NAGVMQNPRHLVRRRGQEARLRCSPMKGHSHVYWYRQLPEEGLKFMVYLQKENIIDESGMPKERFSAEFPKEGPSILRIQQVVRGDSAAYFCASSTIQGSSYNEQFFGPGTRLTVL.

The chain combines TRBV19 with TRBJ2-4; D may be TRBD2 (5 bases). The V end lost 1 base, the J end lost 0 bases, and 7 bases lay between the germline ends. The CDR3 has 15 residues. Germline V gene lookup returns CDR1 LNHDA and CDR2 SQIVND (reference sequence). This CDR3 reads CASSIVDSAKNIQYF. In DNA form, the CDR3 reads TGTGCCAGTAGTATAGTGGACTCAGCCAAAAACATTCAGTACTTC. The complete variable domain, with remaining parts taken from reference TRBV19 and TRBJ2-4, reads DGGITQSPKYLFRKEGQNVTLSCEQNLNHDAMYWYRQDPGQGLRLIYYSQIVNDFQKGDIAEGYSVSREKKESFPLTVTSAQKNPTAFYLCASSIVDSAKNIQYFGAGTRLSVL.

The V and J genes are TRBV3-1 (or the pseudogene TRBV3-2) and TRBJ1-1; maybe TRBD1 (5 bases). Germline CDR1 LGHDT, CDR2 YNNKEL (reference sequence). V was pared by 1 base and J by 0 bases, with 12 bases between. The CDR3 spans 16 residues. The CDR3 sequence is CASSQVGRAMNTEAFF. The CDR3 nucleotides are TGTGCCAGCAGCCAAGTGGGCAGGGCAATGAACACTGAAGCTTTCTTT.

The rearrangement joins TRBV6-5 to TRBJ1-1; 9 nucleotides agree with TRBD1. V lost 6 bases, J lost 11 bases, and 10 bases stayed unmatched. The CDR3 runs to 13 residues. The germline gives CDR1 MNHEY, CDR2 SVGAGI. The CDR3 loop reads CASSRNRGLDAFF. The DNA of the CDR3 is TGTGCCAGCAGCCGGAACAGGGGGCTCGATGCTTTCTTT.

CDR3 sequence: CASSRVTEAFF. In DNA, the CDR3 is TGTGCCAGCAGCCGGGTGACTGAAGCTTTCTTT. V and J are TRBV11-2 and TRBJ1-1; D is unresolved. The CDR3 runs to 11 residues. Germline CDR1 SGHAT, CDR2 FQNNGV. V dropped 5 bases and J dropped 5 bases, with 6 bases sitting between them.

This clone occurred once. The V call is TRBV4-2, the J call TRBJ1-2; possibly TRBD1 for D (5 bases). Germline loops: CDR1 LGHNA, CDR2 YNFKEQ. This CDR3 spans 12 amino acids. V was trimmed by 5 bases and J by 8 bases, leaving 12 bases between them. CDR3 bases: TGTGCCAGCAGCAGGGGTTCTGGCGGCTACACCTTC. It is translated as CASSRGSGGYTF.

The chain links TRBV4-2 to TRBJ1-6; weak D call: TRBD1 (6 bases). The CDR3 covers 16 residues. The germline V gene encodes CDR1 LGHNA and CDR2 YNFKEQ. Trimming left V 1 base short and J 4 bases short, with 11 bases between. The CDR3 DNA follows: TGTGCCAGCAGCCAAGGGAATCAGGGGTATAATTCACCCCTCCACTTT. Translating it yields CASSQGNQGYNSPLHF.